The clone carrying this TCR beta chain was detected only once. These data belong to a study of blood T cell repertoires in COVID-19. The overall study: COVID-19 samples, acute and convalescent, were from the United States, Italy and Spain. From T cells, B-cell-depleted T cells, or PBMCs came the material, which was cDNA or gDNA.

Original processing methods: Counts of nucleated cells, estimated from reference gene primer amplification, were obtained. This table comes from immunoSEQ multiplex PCR, and its TCRdb copy is limited to in-frame clones, with some not included. The D gene and trimming were derived from the DNA, and the V and J assignments and clone size from that table. The data show 250,000 to 350,000 clones, 86% seen once. From germline, CDR1 is SGHTA and CDR2 FQGNSA. CDR3 size: 18 residues. Germline trimming cut 1 base from V and 3 bases from J; bases unmatched to any gene: 11. This chain uses TRBV7-2 with TRBJ1-3; 8 bases are a match to TRBD1. The receptor's source is a woman aged 25-40 years with active or convalescent COVID-19. The sequenced material came from peripheral blood. As DNA, the CDR3 is TGTGCCAGCAGCTTAGTAGGACAGGGTGGGGCTGGTGGAAACACCATATATTTT. Its protein product is CASSLVGQGGAGGNTIYF.